This T cell receptor (beta chain) was found in a study of blood T cell repertoires in COVID-19. About the study: Some COVID-19 samples were acute and others convalescent; all came from the United States, Italy and Spain.

Methods used by the authors: The assay estimated nucleated cells by amplifying reference gene primers. TCRdb's table, derived via immunoSEQ multiplex PCR, lists solely in-frame clones and lacks some. That table gives V, J and clone size, and the DNA gave D and trimming. The sample includes 390,000 or so clones, 86% of them seen just once. V lost 11 bases and J lost 10, with 21 bases in between. The CDR3 is 14 amino acids. Germline V CDR1 and CDR2: SGHTA, FQGNSA. This sequence originates from a woman in her 30s with active or convalescent COVID-19. This chain joins TRBV7-2 and TRBJ1-6, with D uncertain. Material: peripheral blood. The CDR3 DNA follows: TGTGCCGTACGTGAGGAGGGTAAACGATCACCCCTCCACTTT. This sequence encodes CAVREEGKRSPLHF. The full variable domain, in which reference TRBV7-2 and TRBJ1-6 provide the parts outside the CDR3, is GAGVSQSPSNKVTEKGKDVELRCDPISGHTALYWYRQSLGQGLEFLIYFQGNSAPDKSGLPSDRFSAERTGGSVSTLTIQRTQQEDSAVYLCAVREEGKRSPLHFGNGTRLTVT.